This entry concerns a single TCR beta chain. What this receptor recognizes is not known. Per-nucleotide qualities are absent, and no much larger clonotype sits a single base away. CDR1 and CDR2 are read off the germline V gene as SGHTA and FQGNSA. Cut back by 5 bases and 6 bases, the V and J ends lie 19 bases apart. Inclusive of the bounding cysteine and phenylalanine, the CDR3 is 16 residues long. Of the read, only the CDR3 DNA is kept; its 48 bases are in frame from base 1. The source of the sample is a study of blood T cell repertoires in COVID-19 (dated by TCRdb to 2019 to 2021). Study-wide context: Samples covering the acute and convalescent phases of COVID-19 were provided by collaborators in the United States, Italy and Spain. The material from the prospective study consisted of cDNA or gDNA derived from T cells, B-cell-depleted T cells, or PBMCs. The repertoires were released in a freely available public database meant as a resource for research on the immune response to SARS-CoV-2. Where HLA class I and class II types were available, the types were taken from metadata supplied by the sample provider, not from assay-based typing. Samples were obtained from the ongoing ImmuneRACE study (first 160 participants) and from over a thousand subjects provided by 6 global collaborators. The dataset comprised deeply sampled blood TCRbeta repertoires from subjects exposed to, actively infected with, or recovered from COVID-19. Sample metadata almost always included a de-identified subject ID, COVID-19 status, age in years and sex. Summary of the overall study and its limitations: The quantity of clinical and demographic metadata differed by source and by participant and was supplied without curation.

Participants in the prospective study were aged about 18 to 95 years, lived in some 24 United States geographic areas, and enrolled through a virtual design. In the prospective study, participants were assigned to cohorts based on the clinical history participants reported in a screening survey and a study questionnaire. ImmuneRACE Cohort 3 recovered participants were defined by two consecutive negative NP/OP PCR tests, healthcare professional clearance, or symptom resolution. In the prospective study, whole blood, serum and a nasopharyngeal or oropharyngeal swab were collected from each participant by mobile phlebotomists. Prospective study participants could optionally give additional blood draws and questionnaires over an approximately two-month period. Before DNA extraction, prospective study blood samples were shipped either frozen or at room temperature. TCRbeta CDR3 regions were amplified from genomic DNA using the immunoSEQ Assay, a bias-controlled multiplex PCR. For the original study's pipeline: Within the assay, amplification of reference gene primers was used to estimate how many nucleated cells each sample contained. To quantify the absolute abundance of each unique TCRbeta CDR3 rearrangement, sequence reads were collapsed and filtered. Productive Simpson clonality was computed per sample as the square root of Simpson's diversity index over productive rearrangements. TCRdb provides this immuneACCESS table in a form limited to in-frame rearrangements. Some clones are lacking; in checked studies, under half of them reflect an unresolved V gene, and why the rest are absent is not known. The DNA gave D and trimming, while V, J and clone size come from that table. Recorded for this sample are approximately 150,000 clones; less than 85% of them occurred a single time. The ten most abundant clones make up 15% to 20% of the sample.

The rearranged chain carries TRBV7-2 and TRBJ2-2; the D gene assignment is ambiguous. This sequence originates from a man between 60 and 75 years old who had recovered from COVID-19. The sample consisted of PBMCs or T cells enriched from blood (not recorded which). The CDR3 protein is CASSQTPSSRAGELFF. The DNA is TGTGCCAGCAGCCAAACCCCTAGTTCGCGCGCCGGGGAGCTGTTTTTT.